This T cell receptor beta chain was found in a study of T and B cells in COVID-19 patients. In this sample, this clonotype is medium-sized (0.01 to 0.1%). From blood, roughly 220-550 ng of genomic DNA served as TRB template. J gave up 5 bases and V 8 bases, and 10 bases lay outside the gene matches. The CDR3 spans 15 residues. The germline CDR1 and CDR2 sequences are LNHDA and SQIVND (reference sequence). BIOMED2 TRB-A/B primer pools were used in multiplex TRB PCR. TCRdb independently ran MiXCR on the multiplex PCR reads; one entry per CDR3 protein. Of fewer than 15,000 distinct CDR3 sequences in the sample, about 25% were seen once.

The V call is TRBV19, the J call TRBJ2-1; 9 bases map to TRBD2. The sequence was collected from a human donor who had recovered from COVID-19. The sample taken for sequencing was blood. CDR3 coding DNA: TGTGCCAGTGGGACGGGGCTAGCGGGAAACAATGAGCAGTTCTTC. Protein sequence: CASGTGLAGNNEQFF.